A selection of T cell receptor beta chains follows, all from one sample in a study of cytomegalovirus exposure and HLA in healthy donors. TCRdb keeps only in-frame clones here, not all; method: immunoSEQ multiplex PCR. This table has 90,000 to 120,000 clones, approximately 80% appearing once. Sequencing input: PBMCs. The origin of the receptors is a young woman in good health and CMV-seronegative. CDR3s include the opening cysteine and the closing phenylalanine or tryptophan. A D gene is named only where the DNA matches it firmly. Clone size appears in some rows only: once, few, many, or a class for an expanded clone.

D gene	clone size	V gene	J gene	CDR3 protein	CDR3 DNA
NA	NA	TRBV7-3	TRBJ2-7	CASSPEPGAYEQYF	TGTGCCAGCAGCCCCGAACCGGGGGCCTACGAGCAGTACTTC
TRBD1	once	TRBV28	TRBJ2-7	CASSLIRDSGSYEQYF	TGTGCCAGCAGTTTGATTCGGGACAGTGGCTCCTACGAGCAGTACTTC
TRBD2	NA	TRBV5-1	TRBJ2-3	CASKRDSTDTQYF	TGCGCCAGCAAGCGGGATAGCACAGATACGCAGTATTTT
NA	NA	TRBV4-1	TRBJ1-5	CASSVRGLNQPQHF	TGCGCCAGCAGCGTTCGAGGACTTAATCAGCCCCAGCATTTT
TRBD2	NA	TRBV15	TRBJ2-1	CATIAGTSGRGEQFF	TGTGCCACCATAGCCGGGACTAGCGGGAGAGGTGAGCAGTTCTTC
TRBD1	once	TRBV15	TRBJ2-7	CATSRAPQTGSSYEQYF	TGTGCCACCAGCAGAGCACCTCAGACAGGGTCTTCCTACGAGCAGTACTTC
NA	NA	TRBV4-3	TRBJ2-7	CASSQDGGTEQYF	TGCGCCAGCAGCCAAGATGGGGGGACCGAGCAGTACTTC
TRBD1	once	TRBV2	TRBJ1-2	CASKSDLIQGDGYTF	TGTGCCAGCAAATCTGACCTTATACAGGGGGATGGCTACACCTTC
TRBD1	NA	TRBV25-1	TRBJ1-2	CASGRQGHGYTF	TGTGCCAGCGGCCGACAGGGCCATGGCTACACCTTC
NA	once	TRBV7-3	TRBJ2-4	CASSAGPNIQYF	TGTGCCAGCAGCGCGGGACCGAACATTCAGTACTTC
NA	NA	TRBV5-1	TRBJ2-5	CASSFEGETQYF	TGCGCCAGCAGCTTTGAGGGAGAGACCCAGTACTTC
NA	few	TRBV4-3	TRBJ2-7	CASSQDAAGISYEQYF	TGCGCCAGCAGCCAAGATGCCGCGGGAATCTCCTACGAGCAGTACTTC
TRBD1	NA	TRBV6-5	TRBJ2-3	CASSGTGLSTDTQYF	TGTGCCAGCAGTGGGACAGGGCTCAGCACAGATACGCAGTATTTT
TRBD1	NA	TRBV4-1	TRBJ1-4	CASSHGTGFNEKLFF	TGCGCCAGCAGCCATGGGACAGGGTTTAATGAAAAACTGTTTTTT
NA	few	TRBV27	TRBJ2-7	CASSLTAGIAYEQYF	TGTGCCAGCAGCCTTACCGCCGGGATAGCCTACGAGCAGTACTTC
NA	few	TRBV4-3	TRBJ1-1	CASTSSLERGTEAFF	TGCGCCAGCACCTCTTCCCTCGAGAGAGGCACTGAAGCTTTCTTT
TRBD2	NA	TRBV27	TRBJ2-7	CASSSGRSYEQYF	TGTGCCAGCAGTAGCGGGAGGTCCTACGAGCAGTACTTC
TRBD1	NA	TRBV28	TRBJ1-3	CASSLEGARNTIYF	TGTGCCAGCAGTTTAGAGGGGGCCAGAAACACCATATATTTT
NA	few	TRBV27	TRBJ1-5	CASSEQGRQPQHF	TGTGCCAGCAGCGAACAGGGCAGGCAGCCCCAGCATTTT
TRBD2	NA	TRBV5-1	TRBJ2-5	CASSLDPSGGIRSRETQYF	TGCGCCAGCAGCTTGGATCCTAGCGGGGGTATTAGAAGCAGGGAGACCCAGTACTTC
NA	once	TRBV7-2	TRBJ2-3	CASTRGGEGTDTQYF	TGTGCCAGCACCAGAGGTGGTGAGGGCACAGATACGCAGTATTTT
NA	NA	TRBV28	TRBJ1-2	CASSFGGYGYTF	TGTGCCAGCAGCTTCGGGGGTTATGGCTACACCTTC
NA	NA	TRBV7-9	TRBJ2-1	CASSLRGTDNEQFF	TGTGCCAGCAGCTTAAGGGGAACAGACAATGAGCAGTTCTTC
TRBD2	NA	TRBV19	TRBJ2-7	CASSIGTRNSYEQYF	TGTGCCAGTAGTATTGGGACTAGGAACTCCTACGAGCAGTACTTC
NA	NA	TRBV7-9	TRBJ2-3	CASSSTVHDIDTQYF	TGTGCCAGCAGCTCGACAGTACACGACATAGATACGCAGTATTTT
NA	NA	TRBV19	TRBJ2-3	CASSTFSTDTQYF	TGTGCCAGTAGTACGTTTAGCACAGATACGCAGTATTTT
NA	NA	TRBV6-5	TRBJ1-2	CASSSGYPRGYTF	TGTGCCAGCAGTTCCGGTTACCCTAGGGGCTACACCTTC
NA	NA	TRBV9	TRBJ1-4	CASSVASGRGEKLFF	TGTGCCAGCAGCGTAGCTTCAGGGCGGGGTGAAAAACTGTTTTTT
NA	once	TRBV7-8	TRBJ2-7	CASTEPGGVLYEQYF	TGTGCCAGCACGGAACCGGGGGGCGTACTTTACGAGCAGTACTTC
NA	NA	TRBV18	TRBJ1-6	CASSPTSNSPLHF	TGTGCCAGCTCACCAACGAGTAATTCACCCCTCCACTTT
NA	NA	TRBV10-2	TRBJ2-6	CASSESRSSGANVLTF	TGCGCCAGCAGTGAGTCGAGGAGCTCTGGGGCCAACGTCCTGACTTTC
TRBD2	NA	TRBV4-2	TRBJ2-5	CASSQQLAGAGETQYF	TGTGCCAGCAGCCAACAGCTAGCGGGGGCGGGGGAGACCCAGTACTTC
TRBD1	NA	TRBV7-8	TRBJ1-2	CASSLGRQGADYGYTF	TGTGCCAGCAGCTTAGGGAGACAGGGGGCTGACTATGGCTACACCTTC
NA	NA	TRBV4-1	TRBJ2-2	CASSQNMGGTGELFF	TGCGCCAGCAGCCAGAATATGGGAGGCACCGGGGAGCTGTTTTTT
TRBD1	NA	TRBV6-5	TRBJ2-4	CASRKDYRGRNIQYF	TGTGCCAGCAGAAAAGATTACAGGGGGCGGAACATTCAGTACTTC
TRBD1	NA	TRBV30	TRBJ2-7	CAWSVIRTGPSYEQYF	TGTGCCTGGAGTGTCATAAGGACAGGGCCATCCTACGAGCAGTACTTC
NA	NA	TRBV5-1	TRBJ2-7	CASSLDTDSSYEQYF	TGCGCCAGCAGCTTGGATACGGACAGCTCCTACGAGCAGTACTTC
NA	NA	TRBV10-3	TRBJ1-3	CAASPRQAGSGNTIYF	TGTGCCGCCTCACCCCGACAGGCCGGCTCTGGAAACACCATATATTTT
TRBD2	NA	TRBV7-3	TRBJ2-2	CASSLFPSGGTGELFF	TGTGCCAGCAGCTTATTTCCTAGCGGGGGCACCGGGGAGCTGTTTTTT
NA	NA	TRBV7-9	TRBJ2-3	CASSRDSATDTQYF	TGTGCCAGCAGCAGGGACTCTGCCACAGATACGCAGTATTTT
TRBD2	NA	TRBV9	TRBJ2-1	CASSVSGGLGNEQFF	TGTGCCAGCAGCGTGAGCGGGGGTCTTGGCAATGAGCAGTTCTTC
NA	NA	TRBV6-5	TRBJ1-5	CASSYVPGEPQHF	TGTGCCAGCAGTTACGTTCCGGGGGAGCCCCAGCATTTT
NA	NA	TRBV30	TRBJ1-5	CAWSVRGNQPQHF	TGTGCCTGGAGTGTACGAGGGAATCAGCCCCAGCATTTT
TRBD2	NA	TRBV30	TRBJ2-3	CAWRRVGLSTDTQYF	TGTGCCTGGAGGCGCGTGGGACTAAGCACAGATACGCAGTATTTT
NA	few	TRBV21-1	TRBJ2-7	CASSTKTPPWPYF	TGTGCCAGCAGCACTAAGACACCACCCTGGCCGTACTTC
NA	NA	TRBV12-1	TRBJ2-3	CASSFALAGPDTQYF	TGTGCCAGCAGCTTTGCCCTAGCGGGCCCAGATACGCAGTATTTT
NA	NA	TRBV28	TRBJ2-7	CASSPRTAEQYF	TGTGCCAGCAGTCCGCGGACAGCCGAGCAGTACTTC
NA	once	TRBV6-5	TRBJ1-1	CASSYSSWGANTEAFF	TGTGCCAGCAGTTACTCGAGTTGGGGCGCGAACACTGAAGCTTTCTTT
TRBD1	NA	TRBV5-5	TRBJ2-7	CASSSDRGSEQYF	TGTGCCAGCAGCTCGGACAGGGGGAGCGAGCAGTACTTC
NA	few	TRBV27	TRBJ2-1	CASSSPSHLASSYNEQFF	TGTGCCAGCAGTTCCCCCTCACACCTAGCGAGCTCCTACAATGAGCAGTTCTTC
TRBD2	NA	TRBV7-9	TRBJ2-2	CASDPNSGTSGRMDGELFF	TGTGCCAGCGATCCCAACTCCGGGACTAGCGGGAGAATGGACGGGGAGCTGTTTTTT
NA	NA	TRBV7-9	TRBJ2-1	CASSLSGEQFF	TGTGCCAGCAGCTTATCCGGTGAGCAGTTCTTC
TRBD1	NA	TRBV7-9	TRBJ2-7	CASSLPGGYEQYF	TGTGCCAGCAGCTTGCCAGGGGGCTACGAGCAGTACTTC
TRBD1	once	TRBV5-6	TRBJ1-2	CASSFNRGPKDGYTF	TGTGCCAGCAGCTTTAACAGGGGGCCCAAGGATGGCTACACCTTC